The next 12 T cell receptor beta chains were all read from a single sample in a study of cytomegalovirus exposure and HLA in healthy donors. Researchers ran the PCR with 60 Vbeta and 13 Jbeta primers. Data came from immunoSEQ multiplex PCR; TCRdb stores just in-frame clones and leaves some out. The data contain some 180,000 clones, 70% to 80% of them seen just once; the ten biggest clones take up around 3.5%. The sequenced sample consisted of PBMCs. The receptors derive from a woman between 55 and 75 years old in good health and CMV-seropositive.

This clone was seen only once. J is TRBJ1-1 and V is TRBV13, with D maybe TRBD1 (5 bases). The CDR3 runs 13 residues. Germline CDR1 reads PRHDT; CDR2 reads FYEKMQ (reference sequence). V lost 1 base and J lost 5, with 8 bases in between. The CDR3 is CASSLVGVTEAFF. CDR3 nucleotides: TGTGCCAGCAGCTTAGTAGGGGTTACTGAAGCTTTCTTT.

This chain joins TRBV11-2 and TRBJ2-7; D may be TRBD1 (5 bases). The ends were cut back, 5 bases at V and 2 bases at J, with 16 bases in the middle. Germline V gene data show CDR1 as SGHAT and CDR2 as FQNNGV. The CDR3 is 15 amino acids. CDR3 in DNA: TGTGCCAGCAGCCTGTATGCAGGGCGCACCTACGAGCAGTACTTC. This translates into CASSLYAGRTYEQYF.

This clone came up a few times. The chain is built from TRBV13 and TRBJ2-5; possible D gene TRBD2, 7 bases. TRBJ2-7 explains the end of the DNA better; the J call may be wrong. Looked up from germline, CDR1 is PRHDT and CDR2 is FYEKMQ (reference sequence). The CDR3 runs 19 residues. The CDR3 DNA is TGTGCCAGCAGCTTATTCATCGTCGAGGGGGGGCCGTCCTCCTACGAGCAGTACTTC. This sequence encodes CASSLFIVEGGPSSYEQYF.

This clone came up a few times. J is TRBJ1-2 and V is TRBV12-5; 10 positions agree with TRBD1. The ends lost 5 bases at V and 5 bases at J; junction bases unmatched: 5. The CDR3 contains 14 residues. CDR1 and CDR2 from the germline V gene are LGHNT and FRNRAP. Here the CDR3 DNA reads TGTGCTAGTGGTACCGGACAGGGGGGGTATGGCTACACCTTC. It encodes CASGTGQGGYGYTF.

This clone has more than one count but fewer than ten. This chain joins TRBV25-1 and TRBJ1-5; a weak D match, TRBD1 (6 bases). There are 15 residues in the CDR3. Trimming cost V 5 bases and J 3 bases, with 14 bases left between them. The germline V gene has CDR1 MGHDK and CDR2 SYGVNS. The CDR3: CASSTSGQPNQPQHF. CDR3 nucleotide sequence: TGTGCCAGCAGTACGAGCGGACAGCCCAATCAGCCCCAGCATTTT.

The chain couples TRBV29-1 to TRBJ2-1, with D unresolved. With 4 bases removed from V and 6 bases from J, the gap between germline ends came to 19 bases. Germline-derived CDR1 and CDR2 are SQVTM and ANQGSEA. This CDR3 comprises 15 residues. CDR3 in amino acids: CSVVSPERGFNEQFF. Here the CDR3 DNA reads TGCAGCGTTGTTTCGCCGGAGAGAGGTTTCAATGAGCAGTTCTTC.

Details on this clone: An end of the junction does not agree with germline; a read error may underlie this. V gene TRBV5-1 combines with J gene TRBJ1-6; 12 bases agree with TRBD1. Per germline, CDR1 SGHRS and CDR2 YFSETQ. This CDR3 contains 16 residues. The CDR3 region is CAGSLGGTGGNSPLHF. In DNA form, the CDR3 reads TGCGCCGGCAGCTTGGGTGGGACAGGGGGCAATTCACCCCTCCACTTT.

This clone has more than one count but fewer than ten. The chain uses TRBV7-6 and TRBJ2-2, with 7 nucleotides matching TRBD1. V trimming: 1 base; J trimming: 7 bases; junction bases outside the gene matches: 6. CDR1 and CDR2 (germline): SGHVS, FNYEAQ. The CDR3 runs 15 residues. The CDR3 protein is CASSLGGRGFGELFF. Written as DNA, the CDR3 is TGTGCCAGCAGCTTAGGTGGCAGGGGGTTCGGGGAGCTGTTTTTT.

The rearrangement links TRBV5-4 to TRBJ2-7; TRBD2 matches 7 bases. J lost 7 bases, V lost 1 base, and 5 bases had no gene match. Germline V CDR1 and CDR2: SGHNT, YYREEE (reference sequence). The CDR3 length is 13 residues. The CDR3 sequence is CASSLTGTTEQYF. The CDR3 coding sequence is TGTGCCAGCAGCTTGACGGGGACTACGGAGCAGTACTTC.

This clone is a singleton in its sample. The V call is TRBV5-1, the J call TRBJ1-1, with 8 bases fitting TRBD1. V shed 4 bases and J 6 bases; nucleotides not matched to a gene: 8. The CDR3 is 14 amino acids. Per germline, CDR1 SGHRS and CDR2 YFSETQ. Here the CDR3 reads CASSLPDRGPEAFF. In DNA, the CDR3 is TGCGCCAGCAGCCTCCCCGACAGGGGACCTGAAGCTTTCTTT.

The count of this clone is one. This chain joins TRBV7-3 and TRBJ2-1; D may be TRBD2 (6 bases). Germline V lookup: CDR1 SGHTA, CDR2 FQGTGA. The CDR3 totals 13 residues. The V end lost 4 bases, the J end lost 6 bases, and 10 bases lay between the germline ends. DNA of the CDR3: TGTGCCAGCAGCTCCGGGACTCTCAATGAGCAGTTCTTC. This encodes CASSSGTLNEQFF.

The chain links TRBV23-1 to TRBJ2-2; D is ambiguous. TRBV23-1 is an ORF for which the function is uncertain. Deletions cut 8 bases from V and 6 bases from J, with 13 bases between. CDR3 length: 13 amino acids. The CDR3 nucleotides are TGCGCCAGCCAAGCTCCTCCCGCCGGGGAGCTGTTTTTT. Translation gives CASQAPPAGELFF.